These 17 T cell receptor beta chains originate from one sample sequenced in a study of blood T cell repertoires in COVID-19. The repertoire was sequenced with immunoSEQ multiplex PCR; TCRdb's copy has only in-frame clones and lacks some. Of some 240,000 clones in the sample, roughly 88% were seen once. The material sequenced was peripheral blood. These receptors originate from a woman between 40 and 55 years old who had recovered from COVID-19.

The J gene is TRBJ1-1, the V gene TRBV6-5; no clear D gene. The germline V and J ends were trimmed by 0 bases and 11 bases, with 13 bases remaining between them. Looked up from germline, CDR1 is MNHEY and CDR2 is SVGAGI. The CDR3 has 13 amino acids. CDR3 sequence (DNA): TGTGCCAGCAGTTACTCGTCAGGTGTGGTCGCTTTCTTT. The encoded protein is CASSYSSGVVAFF.

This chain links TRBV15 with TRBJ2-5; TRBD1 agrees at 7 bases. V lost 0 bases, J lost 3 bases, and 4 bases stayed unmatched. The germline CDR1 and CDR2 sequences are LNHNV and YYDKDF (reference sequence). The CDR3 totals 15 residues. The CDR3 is CATSREGTAKETQYF. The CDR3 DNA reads TGTGCCACCAGCAGAGAAGGGACAGCGAAAGAGACCCAGTACTTC.

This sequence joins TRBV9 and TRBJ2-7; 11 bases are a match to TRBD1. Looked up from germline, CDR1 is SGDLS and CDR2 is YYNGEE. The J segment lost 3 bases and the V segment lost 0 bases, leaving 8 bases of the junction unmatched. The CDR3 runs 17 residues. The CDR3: CASSVGVSGTGGYEQYF. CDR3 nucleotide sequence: TGTGCCAGCAGCGTAGGGGTTTCGGGGACAGGGGGCTACGAGCAGTACTTC.

In DNA form, the CDR3 reads TGTGCCAGTAGTATTTTAGCGGGCCCCTACGAGCAGTACTTC. Its protein is CASSILAGPYEQYF. The V gene is TRBV19, the J gene TRBJ2-7; the match to TRBD2 covers 7 bases. The V segment lost 3 bases and the J segment 2 bases; nucleotides outside the gene matches: 4. The length of the CDR3 is 14 residues. CDR1 and CDR2 (germline): LNHDA, SQIVND (reference sequence).

The CDR3 protein is CASRAGPEQTQYF. The CDR3 DNA sequence: TGTGCCAGCAGAGCAGGTCCAGAACAGACCCAGTACTTC. The chain links TRBV12-3 or TRBV12-4 to TRBJ2-5; no reliable D call. Deletions cut 6 bases from V and 6 bases from J, with 14 bases between. This CDR3 is built from 13 residues.

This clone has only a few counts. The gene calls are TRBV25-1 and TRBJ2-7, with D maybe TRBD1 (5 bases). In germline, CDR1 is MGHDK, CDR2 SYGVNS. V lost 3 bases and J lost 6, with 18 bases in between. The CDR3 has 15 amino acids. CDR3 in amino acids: CASSDWSRDLGEQYF. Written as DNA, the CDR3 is TGTGCCAGCAGTGATTGGAGCAGGGATTTAGGCGAGCAGTACTTC.

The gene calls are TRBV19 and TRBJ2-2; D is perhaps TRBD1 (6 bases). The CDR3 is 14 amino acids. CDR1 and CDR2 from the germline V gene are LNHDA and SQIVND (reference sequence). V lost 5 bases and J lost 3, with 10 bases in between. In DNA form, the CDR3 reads TGTGCCAGTAGTTCGGCAGGGGACACCGGGGAGCTGTTTTTT. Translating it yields CASSSAGDTGELFF.

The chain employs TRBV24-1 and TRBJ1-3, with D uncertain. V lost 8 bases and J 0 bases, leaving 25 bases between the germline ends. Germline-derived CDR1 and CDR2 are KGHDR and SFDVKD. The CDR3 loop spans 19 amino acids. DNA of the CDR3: TGTGCCACCAAGTACCGCTTAACCCCCTCAACCAGCTCTGGAAACACCATATATTTT. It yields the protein CATKYRLTPSTSSGNTIYF.

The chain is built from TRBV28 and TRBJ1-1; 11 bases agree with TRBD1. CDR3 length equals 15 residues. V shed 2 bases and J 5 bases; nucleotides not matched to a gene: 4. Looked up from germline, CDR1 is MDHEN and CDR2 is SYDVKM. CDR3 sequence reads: CASSLGGTGGTEAFF. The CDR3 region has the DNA TGTGCCAGCAGTTTAGGCGGGACAGGGGGAACTGAAGCTTTCTTT.

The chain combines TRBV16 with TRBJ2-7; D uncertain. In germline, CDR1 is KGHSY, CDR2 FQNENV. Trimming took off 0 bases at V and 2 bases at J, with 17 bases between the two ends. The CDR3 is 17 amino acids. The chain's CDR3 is CASSQSWSRGITYEQYF. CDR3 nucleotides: TGTGCCAGCAGCCAATCTTGGAGCAGAGGAATCACCTACGAGCAGTACTTC.

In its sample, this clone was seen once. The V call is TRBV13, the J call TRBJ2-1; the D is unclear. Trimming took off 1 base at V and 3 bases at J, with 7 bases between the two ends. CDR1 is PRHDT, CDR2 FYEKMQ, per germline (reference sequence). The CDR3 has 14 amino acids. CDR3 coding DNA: TGTGCCAGCAGCTTAGAGCGCGGCTACAATGAGCAGTTCTTC. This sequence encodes CASSLERGYNEQFF.

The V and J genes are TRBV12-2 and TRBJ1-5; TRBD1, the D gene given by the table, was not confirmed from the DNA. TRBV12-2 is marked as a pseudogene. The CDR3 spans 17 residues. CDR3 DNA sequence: TGTGCAAGTCGCTCCGACGGGTGGACAGGGGGCAATCAGCCCCAGCATTTT. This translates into CASRSDGWTGGNQPQHF.

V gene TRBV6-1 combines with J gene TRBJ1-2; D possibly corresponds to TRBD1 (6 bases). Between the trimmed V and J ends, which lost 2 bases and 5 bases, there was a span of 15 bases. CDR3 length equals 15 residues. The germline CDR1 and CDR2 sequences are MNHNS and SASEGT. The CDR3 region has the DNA TGTGCCAGCAGTGAATTAGCCGGGACACCTTATGGCTACACCTTC. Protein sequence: CASSELAGTPYGYTF.

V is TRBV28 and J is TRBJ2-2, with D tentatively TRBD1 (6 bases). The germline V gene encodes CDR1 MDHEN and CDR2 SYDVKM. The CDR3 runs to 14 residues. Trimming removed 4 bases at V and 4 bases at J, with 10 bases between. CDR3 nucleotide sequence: TGTGCCAGCAGTTCGGGACACCCCACCGGGGAGCTGTTTTTT. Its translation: CASSSGHPTGELFF.

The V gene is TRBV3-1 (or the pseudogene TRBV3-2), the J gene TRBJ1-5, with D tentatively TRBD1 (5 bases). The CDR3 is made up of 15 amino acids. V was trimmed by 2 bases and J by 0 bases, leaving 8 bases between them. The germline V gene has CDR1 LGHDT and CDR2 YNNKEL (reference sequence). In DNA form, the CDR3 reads TGTGCCAGCAGCCAATCAGGGAATAGCAATCAGCCCCAGCATTTT. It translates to CASSQSGNSNQPQHF.

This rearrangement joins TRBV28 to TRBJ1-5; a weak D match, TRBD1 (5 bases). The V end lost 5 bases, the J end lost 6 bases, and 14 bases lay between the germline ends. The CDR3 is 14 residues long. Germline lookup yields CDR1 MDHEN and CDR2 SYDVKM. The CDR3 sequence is CASSRPGYSQPQHF. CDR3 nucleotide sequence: TGTGCCAGCAGTCGTCCAGGGTATAGTCAGCCCCAGCATTTT.

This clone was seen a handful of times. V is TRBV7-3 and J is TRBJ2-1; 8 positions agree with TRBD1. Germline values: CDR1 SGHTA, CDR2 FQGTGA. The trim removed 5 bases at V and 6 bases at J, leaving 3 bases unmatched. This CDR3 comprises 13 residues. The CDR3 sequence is CASSPTGVNEQFF. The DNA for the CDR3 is TGTGCCAGCAGCCCGACAGGGGTCAATGAGCAGTTCTTC.